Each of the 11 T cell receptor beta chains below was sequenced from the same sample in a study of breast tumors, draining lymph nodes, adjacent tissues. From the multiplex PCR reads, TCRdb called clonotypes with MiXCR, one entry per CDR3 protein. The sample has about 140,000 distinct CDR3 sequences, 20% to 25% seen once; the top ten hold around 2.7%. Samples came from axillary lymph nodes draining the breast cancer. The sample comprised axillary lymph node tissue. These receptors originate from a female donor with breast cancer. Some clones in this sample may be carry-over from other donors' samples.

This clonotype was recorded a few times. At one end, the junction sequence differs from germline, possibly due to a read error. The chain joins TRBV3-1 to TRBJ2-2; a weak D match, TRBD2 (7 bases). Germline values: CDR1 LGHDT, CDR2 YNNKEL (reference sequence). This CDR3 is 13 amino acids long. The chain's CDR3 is CASRQGGGGELFF. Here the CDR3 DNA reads TGTGCCAGCAGGCAAGGGGGGGGCGGGGAGCTGTTTTTT.

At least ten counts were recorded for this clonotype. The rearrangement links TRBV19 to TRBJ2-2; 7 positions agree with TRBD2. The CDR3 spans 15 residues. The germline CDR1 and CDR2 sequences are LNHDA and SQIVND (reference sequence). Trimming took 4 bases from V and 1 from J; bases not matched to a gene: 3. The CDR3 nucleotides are TGTGCCAGTAGTAGGCTAGCGGTGAACACCGGGGAGCTGTTTTTT. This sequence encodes CASSRLAVNTGELFF.

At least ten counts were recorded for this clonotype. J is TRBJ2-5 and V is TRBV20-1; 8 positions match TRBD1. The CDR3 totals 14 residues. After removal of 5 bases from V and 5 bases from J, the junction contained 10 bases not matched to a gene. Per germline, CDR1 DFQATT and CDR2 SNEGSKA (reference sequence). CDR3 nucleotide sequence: TGCAGTGCTCATACAGGGGGAGATGGGGAGACCCAGTACTTC. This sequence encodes CSAHTGGDGETQYF.

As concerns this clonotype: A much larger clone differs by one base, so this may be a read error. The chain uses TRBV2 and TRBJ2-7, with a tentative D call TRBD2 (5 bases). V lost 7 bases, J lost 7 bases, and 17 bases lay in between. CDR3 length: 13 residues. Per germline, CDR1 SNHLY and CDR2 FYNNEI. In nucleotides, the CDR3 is TGTGCCAGCAACGAAGGAGACTACAATGAGCAGTACTTC. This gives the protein CASNEGDYNEQYF.

CDR3 nucleotide sequence: TGTGCCAGCTCAAGAGAAGTACTCGGCGATGGCTACACCTTC. Translation gives CASSREVLGDGYTF. The chain has TRBV18 and TRBJ1-2; D is unclear. The CDR3 is 14 amino acids. Germline V gene lookup returns CDR1 KGHSH and CDR2 LQKENI. V lost 5 bases to trimming and J lost 6 bases, with 16 bases between them.

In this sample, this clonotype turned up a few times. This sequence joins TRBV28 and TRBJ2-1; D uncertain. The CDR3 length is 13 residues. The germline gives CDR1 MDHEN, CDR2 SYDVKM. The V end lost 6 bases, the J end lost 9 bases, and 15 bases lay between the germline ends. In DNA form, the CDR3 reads TGTGCCAGCAGGGCGATAAGAGGCGGTGAGCAGTTCTTC. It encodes CASRAIRGGEQFF.

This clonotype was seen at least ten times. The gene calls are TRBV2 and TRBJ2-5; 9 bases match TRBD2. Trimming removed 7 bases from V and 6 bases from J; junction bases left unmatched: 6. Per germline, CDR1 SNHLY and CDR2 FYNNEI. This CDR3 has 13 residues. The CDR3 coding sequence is TGTGCCAGCACCCTTAGCGGGAGCCAGACCCAGTACTTC. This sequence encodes CASTLSGSQTQYF.

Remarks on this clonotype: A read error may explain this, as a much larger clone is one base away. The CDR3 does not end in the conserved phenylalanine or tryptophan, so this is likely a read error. CDR3 bases: TGTGCCAGTAGTAGGGGACGGAGCTCCTACGAGCAGTACTAC. Amino acids: CASSRGRSSYEQYY. The V call is TRBV19, the J call TRBJ2-7; D could derive from TRBD1 or TRBD2 (5 bases each). V was cut by 4 bases and J by 0 bases, with 10 bases left in between. The CDR3 length is 14 residues. CDR1 and CDR2 from the germline V gene are LNHDA and SQIVND (reference sequence).

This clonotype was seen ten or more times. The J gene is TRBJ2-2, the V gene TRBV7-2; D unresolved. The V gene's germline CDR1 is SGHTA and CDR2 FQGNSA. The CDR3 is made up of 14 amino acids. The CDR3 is CASRRAQNTGELFF. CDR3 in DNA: TGTGCGAGCCGACGAGCACAGAACACCGGGGAGCTGTTTTTT.

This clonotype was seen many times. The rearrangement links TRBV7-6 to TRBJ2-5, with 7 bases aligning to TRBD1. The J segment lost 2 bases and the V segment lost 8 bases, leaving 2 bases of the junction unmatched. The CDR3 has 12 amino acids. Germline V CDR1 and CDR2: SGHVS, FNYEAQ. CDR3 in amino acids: CASGQEQETQYF. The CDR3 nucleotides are TGTGCCAGCGGACAGGAACAAGAGACCCAGTACTTC.

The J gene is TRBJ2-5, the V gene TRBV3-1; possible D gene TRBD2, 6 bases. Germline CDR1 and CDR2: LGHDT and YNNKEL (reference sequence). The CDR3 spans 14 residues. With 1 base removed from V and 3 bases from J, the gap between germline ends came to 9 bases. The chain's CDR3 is CASSQGLVKETQYF. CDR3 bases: TGTGCCAGCAGCCAAGGACTAGTGAAAGAGACCCAGTACTTC.